This passage covers 4 T cell receptor beta chains from one sample sequenced in a study of tissue T cells after allogeneic stem cell transplantation. As for time point: mouse harvest day 14 after allogeneic transplant. The graft held 10^6 splenic CD5+ T cells and 10^7 T-cell-depleted bone marrow cells. Clones were read by immunoSEQ multiplex PCR, and TCRdb kept only the in-frame ones, dropping some. The data show about 7,500 clones, with approximately 40% seen just once and 5.5% to 7.5% held by the top ten. The sequenced sample consisted of skin. Every receptor here comes from a female BALB/c mouse given C57BL/6 T cells with graft-versus-host disease after an allogeneic hematopoietic cell transplant.

About this clone itself: Gene and germline names: mouse. The read comes to an end 1 residue before the CDR3 does, leaving the germline J gene to fill in the end. V and J are TRBV23 and TRBJ2-7; the table gives TRBD2 as D, unverified against the DNA. Germline assignment: CDR1 KGHTA and CDR2 FQNQQP. This CDR3 region has 15 residues. The CDR3 bases that were read are TGCTCCAGCAGTCAATCCCGGGACTGGGGGGATGAACAGTAC. It codes for CSSSQSRDWGDEQY. The CDR3 reads in full as CSSSQSRDWGDEQYF.

Points on this clone: Genes here carry mouse names. With the read ending 1 residue before the CDR3 end, the germline J gene is used to fill in that end. The V and J genes are TRBV26 and TRBJ2-7; 8 nucleotides match TRBD1. Per germline, CDR1 KGHPV and CDR2 FQNQEV (reference sequence). J was trimmed by 7 bases and V by 6 bases; bases with no gene match: 5. This CDR3 contains 12 residues. The CDR3: CASSRTGYEQYF. CDR3 DNA (partial): TGTGCCAGCAGCCGGACAGGGTACGAACAGTAC.

This clone was seen a few times. These gene names are mouse names. The CDR3 end is not reached by the read, which stops 1 residue before it; the germline J gene fills it in. The chain employs TRBV26 and TRBJ2-7; 9 nucleotides agree with TRBD2. The CDR3 totals 15 residues. Trimming took 4 bases from V and 4 from J; bases not matched to a gene: 8. Germline V gene data show CDR1 as KGHPV and CDR2 as FQNQEV (reference sequence). This CDR3 reads CASSPGLGSSYEQYF. The DNA read from the CDR3 is TGTGCCAGCAGTCCCGGACTGGGGTCCTCTTATGAACAGTAC.

A word on this clone: Genes and germline come from the mouse. The read halts 1 residue ahead of the CDR3 end, with the missing end drawn from the germline J gene. The genes are TRBV3 and TRBJ1-4; tentative D call: TRBD1 (5 bases). Trimming removed 0 bases from V and 6 bases from J, with 8 bases in between. Germline V gene lookup returns CDR1 SNHLY and CDR2 FYNGKV (reference sequence). This CDR3 is built from 14 residues. CDR3 loop: CASSLARGDERLFF. The part of the CDR3 DNA that was read is TGTGCCAGCAGCTTAGCGCGGGGGGACGAAAGATTATTT.